Presented here are 23 T cell receptor beta chains from one specimen sequenced in a study of blood T cell repertoires in COVID-19. Repertoires were generated with immunoSEQ multiplex PCR, while TCRdb's copy carries only in-frame clones and drops some. Of about 160,000 clones listed, over 70% were seen once; the top ten hold roughly 3.4%. The sequenced sample consisted of PBMCs or T cells enriched from blood (not recorded which). The receptors come from a woman between 55 and 75 years old who had recovered from COVID-19.

This clone came up many times. This chain uses TRBV19 with TRBJ1-5; 10 nucleotides match TRBD1. The length of the CDR3 is 16 residues. Germline values: CDR1 LNHDA, CDR2 SQIVND (reference sequence). V lost 4 bases, J lost 6 bases, and 9 bases stayed unmatched. CDR3 region: CASSRTPGQGSQPQHF. CDR3 DNA: TGTGCCAGTAGTAGAACACCGGGACAGGGGAGTCAGCCCCAGCATTTT. Full variable domain (outside the CDR3, taken from reference TRBV19 and TRBJ1-5): DGGITQSPKYLFRKEGQNVTLSCEQNLNHDAMYWYRQDPGQGLRLIYYSQIVNDFQKGDIAEGYSVSREKKESFPLTVTSAQKNPTAFYLCASSRTPGQGSQPQHFGDGTRLSIL.

V usage is TRBV19 and J usage is TRBJ1-2; 9 nucleotides agree with TRBD1. From germline, CDR1 is LNHDA and CDR2 SQIVND (reference sequence). Trimming cost V 6 bases and J 10 bases; bases outside gene matches: 12. The CDR3 extends over 14 amino acids. CDR3 nucleotide sequence: TGTGCCAGTAGCGACCGGGACAGGGTATCCCCCTACACCTTC. Its protein is CASSDRDRVSPYTF.

The chain is built from TRBV6-2 or TRBV6-3 and TRBJ2-1, with D tentatively TRBD2 (5 bases). Trimming removed 0 bases from V and 5 bases from J, with 14 bases in between. CDR1 MNHEY and CDR2 SVGEGT come from the germline V gene. The CDR3 is made up of 16 amino acids. Here the CDR3 DNA reads TGTGCCAGCAGTTACTCGAGGCTAGCAGGAGACAATGAGCAGTTCTTC. Residues: CASSYSRLAGDNEQFF.

The J gene is TRBJ2-7, the V gene TRBV7-3; D might be TRBD1 (7 bases). The CDR3 covers 15 residues. Germline lookup yields CDR1 SGHTA and CDR2 FQGTGA. V was trimmed by 5 bases and J by 0 bases, leaving 14 bases between them. The CDR3 reads CASSPSGGSSYEQYF. Written as DNA, the CDR3 is TGTGCCAGCAGCCCCTCAGGGGGGAGCTCCTACGAGCAGTACTTC. The whole variable domain, remainder taken from reference TRBV7-3 and TRBJ2-7, is GAGVSQTPSNKVTEKGKYVELRCDPISGHTALYWYRQSLGQGPEFLIYFQGTGAADDSGLPNDRFFAVRPEGSVSTLKIQRTERGDSAVYLCASSPSGGSSYEQYFGPGTRLTVT.

The chain employs TRBV4-1 and TRBJ1-1; D perhaps matches TRBD1 (5 bases). Trimming cost V 1 base and J 2 bases, with 11 bases left between them. The germline gives CDR1 MGHRA, CDR2 YSYEKL. The CDR3 totals 15 residues. This chain's CDR3 is CASSQGQWVNTEAFF. CDR3 nucleotides: TGCGCCAGCAGCCAAGGACAGTGGGTAAACACTGAAGCTTTCTTT.

V usage is TRBV20-1 and J usage is TRBJ1-2, with D tentatively TRBD1 (6 bases). V was shortened by 5 bases and J by 8 bases, with 9 bases between the two germline ends. The CDR3 contains 10 residues. The germline V gene encodes CDR1 DFQATT and CDR2 SNEGSKA (reference sequence). CDR3 residues: CSAYTGGYTF. The CDR3 region has the DNA TGCAGTGCTTACACAGGGGGCTACACCTTC.

The gene calls are TRBV20-1 and TRBJ1-2; D not resolved. This CDR3 contains 11 residues. Trimming removed 5 bases at V and 8 bases at J, with 12 bases between. Germline V gene lookup returns CDR1 DFQATT and CDR2 SNEGSKA (reference sequence). CDR3 sequence: CSAPHGRGYTF. In nucleotides, the CDR3 is TGCAGTGCTCCCCACGGGAGGGGCTACACCTTC.

The chain recombines TRBV11-2 with TRBJ2-1; 9 bases fit TRBD2. CDR3 length equals 16 residues. Looked up from germline, CDR1 is SGHAT and CDR2 is FQNNGV. V lost 0 bases, J lost 7 bases, and 7 bases stayed unmatched. CDR3 coding DNA: TGTGCCAGCAGCTTAGAATGGGCTAGCGGGGTGAATGAGCAGTTCTTC. This codes for CASSLEWASGVNEQFF.

The chain combines TRBV19 with TRBJ1-2; 7 nucleotides agree with TRBD1. V lost 0 bases and J lost 5; bases outside the gene matches: 15. Germline CDR1 LNHDA, CDR2 SQIVND (reference sequence). The CDR3 is 18 residues long. CDR3 DNA: TGTGCCAGTAGTATAGATCTTCCGACAGGGCTCGGGCGGTATGGCTACACCTTC. It yields the protein CASSIDLPTGLGRYGYTF.

This chain links TRBV21-1 with TRBJ2-3; TRBD2 is the table's D call, not checked against the DNA. TRBV21-1 corresponds to a pseudogene. CDR3 length equals 20 residues. In nucleotides, the CDR3 is TGTGCCAGCAGCCAGAGCACTAGCGGGGGGCATAATTTACACACAGATACGCAGTATTTT. Its protein is CASSQSTSGGHNLHTDTQYF.

The gene calls are TRBV13 and TRBJ2-3; 13 nucleotides align to TRBD2. The CDR3 has 16 residues. The J segment lost 5 bases and the V segment lost 5 bases, leaving 7 bases of the junction unmatched. Germline CDR1 and CDR2: PRHDT and FYEKMQ (reference sequence). The CDR3 DNA follows: TGTGCCAGCAGCACCCCCGGACTAGCGGGGGTAGATACGCAGTATTTT. Translating gives CASSTPGLAGVDTQYF.

The chain combines TRBV6-6 with TRBJ2-7, with 14 bases identical to TRBD2. The CDR3 runs 19 residues. V lost 6 bases to trimming and J lost 1 base; unmatched junction nucleotides: 14. Germline V CDR1 and CDR2: MNHNY, SVGAGI (reference sequence). Here the CDR3 DNA reads TGTGCCAGCAGCCGAGGACTAGCGGGGGGCCTGGCCTTTTCCTACGAGCAGTACTTC. Its protein product is CASSRGLAGGLAFSYEQYF.

The CDR3 DNA reads TGTGCCAGCAGTGAAGCCCACAGGGGTAGCAATCAGCCCCAGCATTTT. This encodes CASSEAHRGSNQPQHF. The chain couples TRBV6-1 to TRBJ1-5, with 7 bases aligning to TRBD1. This CDR3 has 16 residues. Trimming took 0 bases from V and 0 from J; bases not matched to a gene: 2. Germline CDR1 reads MNHNS; CDR2 reads SASEGT.

The V and J genes are TRBV5-8 and TRBJ2-1; 10 positions agree with TRBD1. The CDR3 contains 14 residues. Germline CDR1 SGHTS, CDR2 YDEGEE. The J segment lost 5 bases and the V segment lost 3 bases, leaving 2 bases of the junction unmatched. The CDR3 is CASSSGQGNNEQFF. As DNA, the CDR3 is TGTGCCAGCAGCTCGGGACAGGGGAACAATGAGCAGTTCTTC.

V and J are TRBV5-1 and TRBJ2-3; D is perhaps TRBD1 (6 bases). This CDR3 region has 13 residues. The germline CDR1 and CDR2 sequences are SGHRS and YFSETQ. V gave up 4 bases and J gave up 5 bases, with 11 bases separating them. CDR3 amino acids: CASSLNREDTQYF. CDR3 bases: TGCGCCAGCAGCCTCAACAGGGAAGATACGCAGTATTTT. Combining the CDR3 with reference TRBV5-1 and TRBJ2-3 gives the whole variable domain KAGVTQTPRYLIKTRGQQVTLSCSPISGHRSVSWYQQTPGQGLQFLFEYFSETQRNKGNFPGRFSGRQFSNSRSEMNVSTLELGDSALYLCASSLNREDTQYFGPGTRLTVL.

The chain has TRBV11-2 and TRBJ2-3; 10 nucleotides match TRBD2. V lost 5 bases to trimming and J lost 1 base; unmatched junction nucleotides: 9. The germline V gene encodes CDR1 SGHAT and CDR2 FQNNGV. The CDR3 loop spans 17 amino acids. CDR3 nucleotides: TGTGCCAGCAGCCATACCCTAGCGGGGGCCCGCACAGATACGCAGTATTTT. Protein sequence: CASSHTLAGARTDTQYF.

DNA for the CDR3: TGTGCCAGCTCACGACTAGTTTACGAGACCCAGTACTTC. This gives the protein CASSRLVYETQYF. The chain recombines TRBV18 with TRBJ2-5; D possibly corresponds to TRBD2 (6 bases). This CDR3 has 13 amino acids. Germline CDR1 KGHSH, CDR2 LQKENI. The V end was cut by 4 bases, the J end by 5 bases, with 11 bases between.

This clone showed up just once. The V gene is TRBV5-1, the J gene TRBJ2-3; 11 bases are a match to TRBD1. Looked up from germline, CDR1 is SGHRS and CDR2 is YFSETQ. After removal of 0 bases from V and 5 bases from J, the junction contained 2 bases not matched to a gene. This CDR3 region has 15 residues. The CDR3 loop is CASSLVGQGEDTQYF. DNA for the CDR3: TGCGCCAGCAGCTTGGTGGGACAGGGGGAAGATACGCAGTATTTT.

This clone showed up just once. The chain couples TRBV4-1 to TRBJ2-7, with D tentatively TRBD1 (5 bases). Trimming removed 1 base at V and 3 bases at J, with 10 bases between. Per germline, CDR1 MGHRA and CDR2 YSYEKL. The CDR3 consists of 14 residues. This CDR3 is CASSQAGQSYEQYF. In DNA, the CDR3 is TGCGCCAGCAGCCAAGCAGGGCAGAGCTACGAGCAGTACTTC.

The table lists this clone with many counts. This sequence joins TRBV10-2 and TRBJ1-2; a possible D gene is TRBD1 (6 bases). The V end lost 7 bases, the J end lost 2 bases, and 11 bases lay between the germline ends. This CDR3 has 13 residues. Per the germline V gene, CDR1 is WSHSY and CDR2 is SAAADI. CDR3 nucleotides: TGCGCCAGCACAGACCAGGGGAACTATGGCTACACCTTC. This translates into CASTDQGNYGYTF.

V gene TRBV10-1 combines with J gene TRBJ1-2; possible D gene TRBD1, 5 bases. CDR1 is WNHNN, CDR2 SYGVQD, per germline (reference sequence). The V and J ends lost 11 bases and 5 bases respectively, with 18 bases between them. This CDR3 has 13 residues. The CDR3 reads CACMPRRGYGYTF. The CDR3 DNA reads as TGCGCCTGCATGCCGAGGAGGGGTTATGGCTACACCTTC.

J is TRBJ1-5 and V is TRBV6-6; 8 nucleotides line up with TRBD1. Trimming cost V 5 bases and J 4 bases; bases outside gene matches: 1. The CDR3 loop spans 13 amino acids. The germline V gene has CDR1 MNHNY and CDR2 SVGAGI (reference sequence). DNA for the CDR3: TGTGCCAGCAGTCGACAGGGGAATCAGCCCCAGCATTTT. Translated, it gives CASSRQGNQPQHF.

The chain combines TRBV30 with TRBJ1-2; a possible D gene is TRBD1 (5 bases). Trimming pared 0 bases from V and 3 bases from J, leaving 11 bases between. CDR3 length equals 14 residues. The germline CDR1 and CDR2 sequences are GTSNPN and SVGIG (reference sequence). The CDR3 here is CAWSVYWGDYGYTF. CDR3 sequence (DNA): TGTGCCTGGAGTGTATACTGGGGGGACTATGGCTACACCTTC.